This entry describes one T cell receptor beta chain. Seattle cases were enrolled at active infection and followed longitudinally. This sample is drawn from a study of blood T cell repertoires in COVID-19. Under the authors' procedure: Researchers report that nucleated cell counts were estimated from reference gene primer amplification. Method: immunoSEQ multiplex PCR; TCRdb's copy keeps in-frame clones and lacks some. That table gives V, J and clone size, and the DNA gave D and trimming. The data hold roughly 250,000 clones, with 80% to 95% observed a single time. This TCR was recovered from a person aged 18 to 30 with COVID-19, enrolled during active disease. The specimen was peripheral blood.

DNA of the CDR3: TGTGCCAGCAGTACAGACATTTACTCTGGAAACACCATATATTTT. Translating gives CASSTDIYSGNTIYF. The chain employs TRBV5-5 and TRBJ1-3; the D is unclear. Between the trimmed V and J ends, which lost 5 bases and 0 bases, there was a span of 12 bases. This CDR3 comprises 15 residues. In germline, CDR1 is SGHKS, CDR2 YYEKEE (reference sequence). Variable domain in full (rest from reference TRBV5-5 and TRBJ1-3): DAGVTQSPTHLIKTRGQQVTLRCSPISGHKSVSWYQQVLGQGPQFIFQYYEKEERGRGNFPDRFSARQFPNYSSELNVNALLLGDSALYLCASSTDIYSGNTIYFGEGSWLTVV.